This T cell receptor (beta chain) was recovered during a study of cytomegalovirus exposure and HLA in healthy donors. Study-level points and caveats: Later analysis suggested links between common viral pathogens and several top significant clusters. Most CMV-associated TCR beta chains were later found to appear HLA-restricted.

60 Vbeta and 13 Jbeta primers were used in PCR. Method: immunoSEQ multiplex PCR; TCRdb's copy keeps in-frame clones and lacks some. This sample carries 110,000 to 150,000 clones, about 80% of them seen once, and the ten largest clones take roughly 9.9%. V shed 7 bases and J shed 7 bases, with 14 bases lying between them. Germline V gene data show CDR1 as SNHLY and CDR2 as FYNNEI. CDR3 length equals 13 residues. As to this clone: What it binds is not known.

This clonotype was obtained from a woman aged 60-70 years in good health and CMV-seropositive. The specimen sequenced was PBMCs. V usage is TRBV2 and J usage is TRBJ1-5, with D tentatively TRBD1 (6 bases). The DNA of the CDR3 is TGTGCCAGCAAGGGGCAGGGGAGCCAGCCCCAGCATTTT. Encoded protein: CASKGQGSQPQHF. Supplemented by reference TRBV2 and TRBJ1-5, the full variable domain reads EPEVTQTPSHQVTQMGQEVILRCVPISNHLYFYWYRQILGQKVEFLVSFYNNEISEKSEIFDDQFSVERPDGSNFTLKIRSTKLEDSAMYFCASKGQGSQPQHFGDGTRLSIL.